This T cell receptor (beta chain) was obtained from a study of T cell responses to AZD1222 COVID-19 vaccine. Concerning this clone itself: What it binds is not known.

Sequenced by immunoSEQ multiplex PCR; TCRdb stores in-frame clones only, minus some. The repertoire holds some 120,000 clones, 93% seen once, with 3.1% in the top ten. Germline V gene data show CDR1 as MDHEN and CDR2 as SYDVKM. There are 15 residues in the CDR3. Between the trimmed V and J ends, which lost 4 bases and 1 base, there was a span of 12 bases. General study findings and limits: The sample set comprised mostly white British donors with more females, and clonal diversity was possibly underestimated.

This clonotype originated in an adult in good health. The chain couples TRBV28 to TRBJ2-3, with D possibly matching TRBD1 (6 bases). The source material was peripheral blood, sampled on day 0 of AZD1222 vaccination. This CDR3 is CASSSTGFGTDTQYF. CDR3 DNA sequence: TGTGCCAGCAGTTCCACAGGGTTCGGCACAGATACGCAGTATTTT.